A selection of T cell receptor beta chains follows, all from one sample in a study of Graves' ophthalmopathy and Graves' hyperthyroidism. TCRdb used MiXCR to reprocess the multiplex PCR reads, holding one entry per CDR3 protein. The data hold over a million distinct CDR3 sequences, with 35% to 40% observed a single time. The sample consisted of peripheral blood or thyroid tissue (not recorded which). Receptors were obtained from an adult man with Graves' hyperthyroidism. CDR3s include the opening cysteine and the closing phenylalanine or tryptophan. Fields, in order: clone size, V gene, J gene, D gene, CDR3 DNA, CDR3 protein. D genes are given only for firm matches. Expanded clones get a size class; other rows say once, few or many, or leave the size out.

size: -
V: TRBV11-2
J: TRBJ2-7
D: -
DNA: TGTGCCAGCGCAGAAGTTTCCGGGGTCTATTCCTACGAGCAGTACTTC
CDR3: CASAEVSGVYSYEQYF

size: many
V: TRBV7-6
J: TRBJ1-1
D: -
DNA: TGTGCCAGCAGCTTATCGGGGGGCCAGGGCCATGAAGCTTTCTTT
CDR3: CASSLSGGQGHEAFF

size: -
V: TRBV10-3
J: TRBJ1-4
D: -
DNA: TGTGCCATCAGTGACCACGACGGCGCAACTAATGAAAAACTGTTTTTT
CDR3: CAISDHDGATNEKLFF

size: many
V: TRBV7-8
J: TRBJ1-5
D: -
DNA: TGTGCCAGCAGCGGGGAGGGAGTTTCGGGCAATCAGCCCCAGCATTTT
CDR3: CASSGEGVSGNQPQHF

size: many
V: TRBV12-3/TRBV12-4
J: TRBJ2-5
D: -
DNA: TGTGCCAGCAGCTTCCAAGAGACCCAGTACTTC
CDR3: CASSFQETQYF

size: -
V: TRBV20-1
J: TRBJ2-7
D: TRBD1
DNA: TGCAGTGCTGGAAAGACAGGGAACTACGAGCAGTACTTC
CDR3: CSAGKTGNYEQYF

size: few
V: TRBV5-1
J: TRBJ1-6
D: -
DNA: TGTGCCAGCAGCGTAGACGGTATGAATAATTCACCCCTCCACTTT
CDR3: CASSVDGMNNSPLHF

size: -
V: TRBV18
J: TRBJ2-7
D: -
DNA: TGTGCCAGCTCACCGGAACAGGCAGGAGACGAGCAGTACTTC
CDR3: CASSPEQAGDEQYF

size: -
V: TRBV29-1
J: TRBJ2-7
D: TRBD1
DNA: TGCAGCGTCTCTGTCCCGGGACAGGGGAACCCCTACGAGCAGTACTTC
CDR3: CSVSVPGQGNPYEQYF

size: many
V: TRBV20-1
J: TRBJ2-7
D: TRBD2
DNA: TGCAGTGCAGTAGGCGGGGGTGCCTACGAGCAGTACTTC
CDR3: CSAVGGGAYEQYF

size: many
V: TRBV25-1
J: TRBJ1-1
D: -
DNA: TGTGCCAGCAGTGAACCCGGGACATCGGACACTGAAGCTTTCTTT
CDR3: CASSEPGTSDTEAFF

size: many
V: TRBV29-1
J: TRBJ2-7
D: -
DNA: TGCAGCGTTCGGGCCCGCGCCTCGGAGGAGCAGTACTTC
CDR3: CSVRARASEEQYF

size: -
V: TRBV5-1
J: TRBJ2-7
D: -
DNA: TGCGCCAGCAGCTTGGAGTACAGCGGCGAGCAGTACTTC
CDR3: CASSLEYSGEQYF

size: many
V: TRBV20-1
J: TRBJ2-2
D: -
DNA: TGCAGTGCCAATGTACCCGGTACCGGGGAGCTGTTTTTT
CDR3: CSANVPGTGELFF

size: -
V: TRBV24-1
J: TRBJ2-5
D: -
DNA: TGTGCCACCAGTGCCCCTCCCACAGGGCGAGAGACCCAGTACTTC
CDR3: CATSAPPTGRETQYF

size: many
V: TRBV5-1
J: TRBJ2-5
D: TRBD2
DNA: TGCGCCAGCAGCTTGCGGGAGGGCCGAGAGACCCAGTACTTC
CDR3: CASSLREGRETQYF

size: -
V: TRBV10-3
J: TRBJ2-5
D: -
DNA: TGTGCCAGCAGGACCACCGGGGAGACCCAGTACTTC
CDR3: CASRTTGETQYF

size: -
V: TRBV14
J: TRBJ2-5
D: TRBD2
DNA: TGTGCCAGCAGCCATGGACTAGCGGGAGGATTCCAAGAGACCCAGTACTTC
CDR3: CASSHGLAGGFQETQYF

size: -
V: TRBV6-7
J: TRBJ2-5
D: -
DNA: TGTGCCAGCAGTTACCCATTTGGCGGGGAGACCCAGTACTTC
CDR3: CASSYPFGGETQYF

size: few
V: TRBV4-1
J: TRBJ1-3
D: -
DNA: TGCGCCAGCAGCCGAGTGGGACTTGGAAACACCATATATTTT
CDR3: CASSRVGLGNTIYF

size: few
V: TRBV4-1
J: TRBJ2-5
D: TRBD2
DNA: TGCGCCAGCAGCCAAGAAGGGAGGGAGGCCCAGGAGACCCAGTACTTC
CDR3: CASSQEGREAQETQYF

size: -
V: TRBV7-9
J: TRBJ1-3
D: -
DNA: TGTGCCAGCAGCTTGTCAGGGGCAAACACCATATATTTT
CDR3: CASSLSGANTIYF

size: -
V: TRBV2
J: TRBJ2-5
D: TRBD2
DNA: TGTGCCAGCAGCTCCGACCGAAACCTAGCGGGAGAACAAGAGACCCAGTACTTC
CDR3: CASSSDRNLAGEQETQYF

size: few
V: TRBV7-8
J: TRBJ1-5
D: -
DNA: TGTGCCAGCAGCTCTATTAGAGACAGGAATCAGCCCCAGCATTTT
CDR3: CASSSIRDRNQPQHF

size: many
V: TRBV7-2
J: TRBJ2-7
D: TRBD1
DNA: TGTGCCAGCAGCCGAACAGGGGTCGGGAACGAGCAGTACTTC
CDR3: CASSRTGVGNEQYF

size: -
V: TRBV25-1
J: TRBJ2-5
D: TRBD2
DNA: TGTGCCAGCAGTTTTACGGGGGGACCCGGGGAGACCCAGTACTTC
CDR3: CASSFTGGPGETQYF

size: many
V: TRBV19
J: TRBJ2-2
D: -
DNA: TGTGCCAGTTGGGGGGGCGCCGGGGAGCTGTTTTTT
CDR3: CASWGGAGELFF

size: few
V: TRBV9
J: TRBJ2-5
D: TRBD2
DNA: TGTGCCAGCAGCGTAGAGGGGCGGGGGCAAGAGACCCAGTACTTC
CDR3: CASSVEGRGQETQYF

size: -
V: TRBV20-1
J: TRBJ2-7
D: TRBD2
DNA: TGCAGTGCCACAGGGACTAGCAGTCGGGAATCCTACGAGCAGTACTTC
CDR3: CSATGTSSRESYEQYF

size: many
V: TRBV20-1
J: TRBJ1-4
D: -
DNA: TGCAGTGCCCTTTCGGGAAAACTGTTTTTT
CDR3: CSALSGKLFF

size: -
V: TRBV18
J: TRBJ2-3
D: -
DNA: TGTGCCAGCTTATCGGCAAAGGGCCAAGATACGCAGTATTTT
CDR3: CASLSAKGQDTQYF

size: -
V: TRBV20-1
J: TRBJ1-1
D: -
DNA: TGCAGTGCTAGGGTGGGGTACACTGAAGCTTTCTTT
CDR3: CSARVGYTEAFF

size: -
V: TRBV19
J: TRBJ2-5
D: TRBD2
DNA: TGTGCCAGCGCAACCGGGACTACCGGGGGGGCCGGAGAGACCCAGTACTTC
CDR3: CASATGTTGGAGETQYF

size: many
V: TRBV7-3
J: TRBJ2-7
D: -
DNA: TGTGCCAGCAGCTCTGGGGAGTTAGGCGAGCAGTACTTC
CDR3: CASSSGELGEQYF

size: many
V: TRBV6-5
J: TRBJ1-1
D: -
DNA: TGTGCCAGCAGCTCCCCCCTCCTCACTGAAGCTTTCTTT
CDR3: CASSSPLLTEAFF

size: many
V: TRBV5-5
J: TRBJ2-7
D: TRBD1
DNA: TGTGCCAGCAGCCCGGGACAGGAGATCTCCTACGAGCAGTACTTC
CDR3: CASSPGQEISYEQYF

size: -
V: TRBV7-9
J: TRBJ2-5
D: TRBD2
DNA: TGTGCCAGCAGCTCGACTAGCGGGAGAGACGGGGAGACCCAGTACTTC
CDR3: CASSSTSGRDGETQYF

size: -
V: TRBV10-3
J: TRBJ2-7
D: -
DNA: TGTGCCATCAATAACAGGGTACCCGAGCAGTACTTC
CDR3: CAINNRVPEQYF

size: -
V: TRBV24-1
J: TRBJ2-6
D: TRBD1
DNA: TGTGCCACCAGTGACAGGACAGGGGGCTCTGGGGCCAACGTCCTGACTTTC
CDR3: CATSDRTGGSGANVLTF

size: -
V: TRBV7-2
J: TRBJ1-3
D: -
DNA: TGTGCCAGCAGCACCGACACCGGGGCCCGAAACACCATATATTTT
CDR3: CASSTDTGARNTIYF

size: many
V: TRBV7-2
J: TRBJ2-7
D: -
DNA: TGTGCCAGCAGCGATGTCACCTACGAGCAGTACTTC
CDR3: CASSDVTYEQYF

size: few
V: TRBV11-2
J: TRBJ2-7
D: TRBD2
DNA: TGTGCCAGCAGCCCCCACGGACTAGCCTCCTACGAGCAGTACTTC
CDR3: CASSPHGLASYEQYF

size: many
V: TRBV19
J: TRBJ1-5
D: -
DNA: TGTGCCAGTAGTATCCCGGCCCGGGCGAATCAGCCCCAGCATTTT
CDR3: CASSIPARANQPQHF

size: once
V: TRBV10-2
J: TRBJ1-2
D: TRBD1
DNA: TGCGCCAGCAGTGAGCCGGACAGGGGGCACTATGGCTACACCTTC
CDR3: CASSEPDRGHYGYTF

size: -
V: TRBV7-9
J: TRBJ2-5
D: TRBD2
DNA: TGTGCCAGCAGCTCTACTAGCGGAATCGAAGAGACCCAGTACTTC
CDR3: CASSSTSGIEETQYF

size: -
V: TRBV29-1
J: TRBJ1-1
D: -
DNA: TGCAGCGTCGGAATCTCTGAAGCTTTCTTT
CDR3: CSVGISEAFF

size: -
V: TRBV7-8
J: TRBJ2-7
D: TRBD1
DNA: TGTGCCAGCAGGTCTGGGACAGGGAACGAGCAGTACTTC
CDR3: CASRSGTGNEQYF

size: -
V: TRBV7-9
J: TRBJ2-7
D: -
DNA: TGTGCCAGCAGCTTACGGGCAGGGAGCGAGCAGTACTTC
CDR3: CASSLRAGSEQYF

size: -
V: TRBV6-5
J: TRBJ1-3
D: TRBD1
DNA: TGTGCCAGCAGTTACTCGAGGGACAGGACCTACTCTGGAAACACCATATATTTT
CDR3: CASSYSRDRTYSGNTIYF